A single sample gave rise to the 7 T cell receptor beta chains below, sequenced in a study of CD8+ T cells in alopecia areata. Extracted RNA was reverse transcribed into cDNA, the sequencing template. Only in-frame clones appear in the TCRdb table, and some are missing; sequencing was by immunoSEQ multiplex PCR. This repertoire shows 100,000 to 150,000 clones, 45% to 50% found once; its top ten account for around a sixth. The sample was CD8+ T cells sorted from blood, taken at week 0. The receptors originated from a human donor with alopecia areata.

As DNA, the CDR3 is TGTGCCAGCAGCCAAGAGGACAGTAAACTGTTTTTT. It specifies CASSQEDSKLFF. The chain combines TRBV4-2 with TRBJ1-4, with D perhaps matching TRBD1 (6 bases). Germline lookup yields CDR1 LGHNA and CDR2 YNFKEQ. The germline V and J ends were trimmed by 0 bases and 11 bases, with 7 bases remaining between them. This CDR3 has 12 residues.

The chain combines TRBV6-5 with TRBJ2-1; D is uncertain. CDR3 size: 12 residues. CDR1 and CDR2 from the germline V gene are MNHEY and SVGAGI. V was pared by 4 bases and J by 9 bases, with 10 bases between. The CDR3 DNA sequence: TGTGCCAGCAGTTTAACCGCTGGTGAGCAGTTCTTC. Translating gives CASSLTAGEQFF.

This clone has a handful of counts. The chain uses TRBV2 and TRBJ2-1; tentatively, D is TRBD1 (6 bases). The CDR3 sequence is 12 residues long. Germline values: CDR1 SNHLY, CDR2 FYNNEI. V lost 8 bases and J lost 2, with 7 bases in between. The CDR3 sequence: CASGDTYNEQFF. For the CDR3, the DNA is TGTGCCAGCGGGGACACCTACAATGAGCAGTTCTTC.

The gene calls are TRBV25-1 and TRBJ1-2; D uncertain. This CDR3 comprises 14 residues. Per germline, CDR1 MGHDK and CDR2 SYGVNS. The V and J ends lost 0 bases and 6 bases respectively, with 11 bases between them. The CDR3 region is CASSEYPGYHGYTF. The CDR3 coding sequence is TGTGCCAGCAGTGAATACCCCGGGTACCATGGCTACACCTTC.

The chain carries TRBV6-6 and TRBJ2-7; 7 bases fit TRBD2. CDR1 is MNHNY, CDR2 SVGAGI, per germline (reference sequence). The CDR3 is 13 amino acids. V lost 3 bases to trimming and J lost 3 bases; unmatched junction nucleotides: 2. The CDR3 nucleotides are TGTGCCAGCAGTTATCGGGGGGTCTACGAGCAGTACTTC. Its protein is CASSYRGVYEQYF.

V gene TRBV29-1 combines with J gene TRBJ2-3; 9 positions match TRBD2. Looked up from germline, CDR1 is SQVTM and CDR2 is ANQGSEA. This CDR3 contains 13 residues. The V gene end was trimmed by 1 base and the J gene end by 5 bases; junction bases not matched to a gene: 1. CDR3 sequence reads: CSVEGGGEDTQYF. As DNA, the CDR3 is TGCAGCGTTGAAGGCGGGGGGGAAGATACGCAGTATTTT.

This clone was picked up a small number of times. The V call is TRBV14, the J call TRBJ1-2, with no clear D. The germline gives CDR1 SGHDN, CDR2 FVKESK. The V end was cut by 3 bases, the J end by 8 bases, with 13 bases between. The CDR3 covers 13 residues. The CDR3 nucleotides are TGTGCCAGCAGCCACGATATTGATGAGGGCTACACCTTC. Translated: CASSHDIDEGYTF. The whole variable domain, remainder taken from reference TRBV14 and TRBJ1-2, is EAGVTQFPSHSVIEKGQTVTLRCDPISGHDNLYWYRRVMGKEIKFLLHFVKESKQDESGMPNNRFLAERTGGTYSTLKVQPAELEDSGVYFCASSHDIDEGYTFGSGTRLTVV.